The clone carrying this TCR beta chain has a handful of counts. What it binds is unknown. These data belong to a study of T-cell reconstitution after alpha-beta-depleted transplantation in children. V lost 3 bases, J lost 6 bases, and 10 bases stayed unmatched. Germline CDR1 LNHDA, CDR2 SQIVND (reference sequence). The CDR3 sequence is 17 residues long. Regarding the study as a whole: At around two months after transplant, the alpha-beta T cells were reportedly derived from several hundred expanded clones that came from non-depleted graft cells. Some patients owed their high day-60 TCRbeta diversity to surviving recipient T cells and thymic progenitors. Counts and diversity of T cells one year after transplant came mostly from newly produced T cells.

TCRbeta library construction was performed incorporating unique molecular identifiers. TCRdb ran MiXCR on the PCR reads and lists one entry per CDR3 protein. The data contain tens of thousands of distinct CDR3 sequences, about 9% of them singletons. Sequenced here: PBMCs, mostly from graft donor cells, sampled 60 days after TCRalphabeta/CD19-depleted stem cell transplant. This clonotype was sampled from a male patient between 2 and 10 years old who had a stem cell transplant for chronic granulomatous disease, so the T cells may come from the graft donor. V gene TRBV19 combines with J gene TRBJ2-1; TRBD2 aligns across 11 bases. CDR3 in amino acids: CASSISVTSGSRNEQFF. The CDR3 DNA reads TGTGCCAGTAGTATCTCCGTTACTAGCGGGAGTCGCAATGAGCAGTTCTTC.